This paragraph covers one TCR beta chain sequence. Its target is unknown. PCR used 60 Vbeta primers and 13 Jbeta primers. Clones were sequenced by immunoSEQ multiplex PCR, and TCRdb holds only the in-frame ones, with some missing. The profile shows around 150,000 clones, roughly 80% of them singletons. The CDR3 has 13 residues. V was cut by 2 bases and J by 6 bases, with 11 bases left in between. Germline assignment: CDR1 SGHRS and CDR2 YFSETQ. The source of the sample is a study of cytomegalovirus exposure and HLA in healthy donors. Study-wide results and caveats: Solely CMV serostatus was available to characterize immune exposure. Relative to the approximately 700-donor mean, N-insertions were reportedly fewer in an Asian-associated ancestry cluster in a later analysis. Confirmation was obtained in vitro that a few CMV-associated chains are specific for CMV antigens.

This clonotype was sampled from a female donor in good health and CMV-seronegative. The sequencing input was PBMCs. This chain connects TRBV5-1 to TRBJ1-2; possible D gene TRBD1, 6 bases. The DNA for the CDR3 is TGCGCCAGCAGCTTCAGGGGCAGGGATGGCTACACCTTC. It specifies CASSFRGRDGYTF.